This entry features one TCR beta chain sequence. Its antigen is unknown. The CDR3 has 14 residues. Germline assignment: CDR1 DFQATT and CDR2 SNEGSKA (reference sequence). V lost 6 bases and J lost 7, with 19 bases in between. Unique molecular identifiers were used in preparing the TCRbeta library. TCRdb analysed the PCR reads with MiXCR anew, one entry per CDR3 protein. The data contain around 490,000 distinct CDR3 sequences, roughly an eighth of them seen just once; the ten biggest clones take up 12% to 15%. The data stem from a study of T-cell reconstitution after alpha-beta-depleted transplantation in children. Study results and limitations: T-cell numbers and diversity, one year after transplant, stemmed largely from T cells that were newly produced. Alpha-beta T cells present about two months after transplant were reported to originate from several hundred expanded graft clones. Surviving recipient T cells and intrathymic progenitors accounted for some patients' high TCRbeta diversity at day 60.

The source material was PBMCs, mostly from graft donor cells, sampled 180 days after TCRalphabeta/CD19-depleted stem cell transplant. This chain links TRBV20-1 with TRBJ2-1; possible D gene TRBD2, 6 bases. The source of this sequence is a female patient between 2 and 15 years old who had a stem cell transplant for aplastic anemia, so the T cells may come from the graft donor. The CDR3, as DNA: TGCAGTGCCAGGAGGGCCCTAGCCTTTAATGAGCAGTTCTTC. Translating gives CSARRALAFNEQFF.